One and the same sample provided the 9 T cell receptor beta chains below, sequenced in a study of T cell clonotyping in hematopoietic cell transplantation. The table came from immunoSEQ multiplex PCR; TCRdb's copy has only in-frame clones and leaves some out. This table holds thousands of clones, 70% to 90% found once. Time point given: recipient sample about 28 days before transplant, after cytoreduction. The specimen comprised peripheral blood mononuclear cells, sampled before stem cell transplant. These receptors were taken from a woman between 45 and 60 years old with acute myeloid leukemia. Some clones in this sample may be carry-over from other donors' samples.

The rearrangement uses TRBV9 and TRBJ2-2; D is perhaps TRBD2 (6 bases). V gave up 3 bases and J gave up 2 bases, with 20 bases separating them. This CDR3 contains 18 residues. The germline CDR1 and CDR2 sequences are SGDLS and YYNGEE. The CDR3 protein is CASSARPIGTLNTGELFF. The CDR3, as DNA: TGTGCCAGCAGCGCCAGACCGATCGGGACTCTCAACACCGGGGAGCTGTTTTTT.

The J gene is TRBJ2-2, the V gene TRBV7-2; 11 bases align to TRBD1. Germline values: CDR1 SGHTA, CDR2 FQGNSA. CDR3 length: 15 amino acids. The junction had 7 bases not matched to a gene; V was cut back by 5 bases and J by 8 bases. The DNA of the CDR3 is TGTGCCAGCAGCCTCAGGACAGGGGGCGTTGGGGAGCTGTTTTTT. Amino acid sequence: CASSLRTGGVGELFF.

This clone was recorded once. The chain couples TRBV5-8 to TRBJ1-2, with D unclear. V lost 4 bases and J lost 1, with 8 bases in between. The CDR3 sequence is 13 residues long. CDR1 and CDR2 (germline): SGHTS, YDEGEE. The CDR3 coding sequence is TGTGCCAGCAGCGTACTCAATAACTATGGCTACACCTTC. Protein product: CASSVLNNYGYTF. The whole variable domain, remainder taken from reference TRBV5-8 and TRBJ1-2, is EAGVTQSPTHLIKTRGQQATLRCSPISGHTSVYWYQQALGLGLQFLLWYDEGEERNRGNFPPRFSGRQFPNYSSELNVNALELEDSALYLCASSVLNNYGYTFGSGTRLTVV.

The rearrangement joins TRBV5-4 to TRBJ2-5; tentative D call: TRBD2 (5 bases). Trimming removed 7 bases from V and 0 bases from J, with 16 bases in between. The CDR3 is 15 residues long. CDR1 and CDR2 (germline): SGHNT, YYREEE (reference sequence). CDR3 in amino acids: CASHKASPYQETQYF. The CDR3 nucleotides are TGTGCCAGCCATAAGGCTAGCCCGTACCAAGAGACCCAGTACTTC.

V and J are TRBV27 and TRBJ1-2, with 7 nucleotides matching TRBD1. Germline CDR1 MNHEY, CDR2 SMNVEV (reference sequence). This CDR3 region has 15 residues. The ends lost 2 bases at V and 4 bases at J; junction bases unmatched: 7. As DNA, the CDR3 is TGTGCCAGCAGTTTAACGAGACAGGGATTCTATGGCTACACCTTC. Translated, it gives CASSLTRQGFYGYTF.

CDR3 in DNA: TGCGCCAGCAGCTCGGACAGATCGATGAACACTGAAGCTTTCTTT. Protein: CASSSDRSMNTEAFF. The chain is built from TRBV5-1 and TRBJ1-1, with TRBD1 as a possible D gene (6 bases). Germline lookup yields CDR1 SGHRS and CDR2 YFSETQ. Trimming removed 3 bases at V and 0 bases at J, with 12 bases between. CDR3 length equals 15 residues.

CDR3 DNA sequence: TGTGCCAGCACCTTCCCCGTCAGGGAGAGCTATGGCTACACCTTC. This codes for CASTFPVRESYGYTF. This chain connects TRBV5-4 to TRBJ1-2; maybe TRBD1 (5 bases). Germline V gene sequence: CDR1 SGHNT, CDR2 YYREEE (reference sequence). The CDR3 runs 15 residues. Trimming left V 6 bases short and J 4 bases short, with 19 bases between. Full variable domain (rest looked up from reference TRBV5-4 and TRBJ1-2): ETGVTQSPTHLIKTRGQQVTLRCSSQSGHNTVSWYQQALGQGPQFIFQYYREEENGRGNFPPRFSGLQFPNYSSELNVNALELDDSALYLCASTFPVRESYGYTFGSGTRLTVV.

The chain has TRBV27 and TRBJ2-3; no firm D call. The CDR3 runs 15 residues. The germline V and J ends were trimmed by 4 bases and 2 bases, with 13 bases remaining between them. Germline loops: CDR1 MNHEY, CDR2 SMNVEV (reference sequence). The CDR3 loop is CASSYGQLATDTQYF. CDR3 nucleotide sequence: TGTGCCAGCAGTTATGGCCAACTTGCCACAGATACGCAGTATTTT.

This clone was counted once. V is TRBV2 and J is TRBJ2-1; TRBD2 might be the D (6 bases). This CDR3 is built from 13 residues. V shed 0 bases and J shed 14 bases, with 14 bases lying between them. Germline values: CDR1 SNHLY, CDR2 FYNNEI. For the CDR3, the DNA is TGTGCCAGCAGTGAAGCGGACACCGGGGGAAAGTTCTTC. This codes for CASSEADTGGKFF.